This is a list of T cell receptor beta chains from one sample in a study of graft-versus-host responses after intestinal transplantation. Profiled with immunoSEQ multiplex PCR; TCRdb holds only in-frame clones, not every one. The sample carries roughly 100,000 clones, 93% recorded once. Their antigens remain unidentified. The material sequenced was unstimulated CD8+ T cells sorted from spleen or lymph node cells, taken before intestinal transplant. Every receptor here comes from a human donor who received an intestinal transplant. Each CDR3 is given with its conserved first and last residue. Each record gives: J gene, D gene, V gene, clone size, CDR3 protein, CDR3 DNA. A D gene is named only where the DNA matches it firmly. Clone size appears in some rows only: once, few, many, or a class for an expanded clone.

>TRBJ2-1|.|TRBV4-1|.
CASSQVQQTYNEQFF
TGCGCCAGCAGCCAAGTTCAACAGACCTACAATGAGCAGTTCTTC
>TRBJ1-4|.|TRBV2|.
CASSGRGDEKLFF
TGTGCCAGCAGTGGGAGGGGAGACGAAAAACTGTTTTTT
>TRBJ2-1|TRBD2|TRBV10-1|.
CASSEFVRGSSYNEQFF
TGCGCCAGCAGTGAGTTTGTGCGGGGGAGCTCCTACAATGAGCAGTTCTTC
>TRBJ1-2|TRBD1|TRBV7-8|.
CASSLPRQGPNYGYTF
TGTGCCAGCAGCTTACCCCGACAGGGCCCCAACTATGGCTACACCTTC
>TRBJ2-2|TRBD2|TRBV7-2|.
CASSSFGGGADGELFF
TGTGCCAGCAGCAGCTTCGGCGGGGGGGCCGACGGGGAGCTGTTTTTT
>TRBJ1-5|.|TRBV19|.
CASSIDNGGLQPQHF
TGTGCCAGTAGTATAGATAACGGGGGGCTTCAGCCCCAGCATTTT
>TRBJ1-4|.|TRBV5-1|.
CASSLYTVDEKLFF
TGCGCCAGCAGCTTGTATACGGTAGATGAAAAACTGTTTTTT
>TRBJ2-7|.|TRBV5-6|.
CASSGDTTYEQYF
TGTGCCAGCAGCGGTGACACTACCTACGAGCAGTACTTC
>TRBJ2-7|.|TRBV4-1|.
CASSQERHSSYEQYF
TGCGCCAGCAGCCAAGAGAGACACAGCTCCTACGAGCAGTACTTC
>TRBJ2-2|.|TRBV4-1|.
CASSLRGPSTGELFF
TGCGCCAGCAGCCTCAGGGGTCCGAGCACCGGGGAGCTGTTTTTT
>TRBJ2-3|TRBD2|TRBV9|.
CASSEGLAGGNTQYF
TGTGCCAGCAGCGAGGGACTAGCGGGGGGGAATACGCAGTATTTT
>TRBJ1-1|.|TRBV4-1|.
CASSQERGTEAFF
TGCGCCAGCAGCCAAGAAAGGGGCACTGAAGCTTTCTTT
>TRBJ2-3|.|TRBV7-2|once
CASSQGPVGDTQYF
TGTGCCAGCAGCCAGGGCCCTGTTGGAGATACGCAGTATTTT
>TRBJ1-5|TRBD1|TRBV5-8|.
CASRNPRTGIGKQPQHF
TGTGCCAGCAGAAATCCGAGGACAGGGATAGGGAAACAGCCCCAGCATTTT
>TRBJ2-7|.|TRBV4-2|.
CASSQGGRYYEQYF
TGTGCCAGCAGCCAGGGGGGCAGATACTACGAGCAGTACTTC
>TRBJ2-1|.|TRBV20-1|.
CSAIGTEQFF
TGCAGTGCAATCGGGACTGAGCAGTTCTTC
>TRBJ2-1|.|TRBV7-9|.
CASSLGDEQFF
TGTGCCAGCAGCTTAGGGGACGAGCAGTTCTTC
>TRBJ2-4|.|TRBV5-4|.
CASSLGADIAKNIQYF
TGTGCCAGCAGCTTGGGTGCGGACATAGCCAAAAACATTCAGTACTTC
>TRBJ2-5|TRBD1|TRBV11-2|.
CASSHSQGVEQYF
TGTGCCAGCAGCCATTCCCAGGGGGTGGAGCAGTACTTC
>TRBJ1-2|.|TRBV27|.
CASSLIPTGDGYTF
TGTGCCAGCAGTTTAATACCGACAGGTGATGGCTACACCTTC
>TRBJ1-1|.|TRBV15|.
CATSRGPTANTEAFF
TGTGCCACCAGCAGAGGCCCCACAGCTAACACTGAAGCTTTCTTT
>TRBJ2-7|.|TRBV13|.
CASSLGVSYEQYF
TGTGCCAGCAGCTTAGGAGTCTCCTACGAGCAGTACTTC
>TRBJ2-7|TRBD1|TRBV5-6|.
CASSSGQGVSYEQYF
TGTGCCAGCAGCTCCGGACAGGGGGTTTCCTACGAGCAGTACTTC
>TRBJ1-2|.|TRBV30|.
CAYSDSEFYGYTF
TGTGCTTACTCGGACTCGGAGTTCTATGGCTACACCTTC
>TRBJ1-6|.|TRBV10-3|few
CAISESGGSSSPLHF
TGTGCCATCAGTGAGTCGGGGGGTAGTAGTTCACCCCTCCACTTT
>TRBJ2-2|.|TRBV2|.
CASSDPSGSGGELFF
TGTGCCAGCAGTGACCCCTCCGGGAGCGGCGGGGAGCTGTTTTTT
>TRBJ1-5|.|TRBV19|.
CASSWTVGGNQPQHF
TGTGCCAGTAGTTGGACCGTGGGGGGCAATCAGCCCCAGCATTTT
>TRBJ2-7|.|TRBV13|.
CASSLAGFGSYEQYF
TGTGCCAGCAGCTTAGCTGGGTTTGGATCCTACGAGCAGTACTTC
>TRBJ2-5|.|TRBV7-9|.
CASSSGIWTGDQYF
TGTGCCAGCAGTTCGGGAATTTGGACTGGGGACCAGTACTTC
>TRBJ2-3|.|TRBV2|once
CAGLTGRGEDTQYF
TGTGCCGGGCTCACAGGGAGAGGGGAAGATACGCAGTATTTT
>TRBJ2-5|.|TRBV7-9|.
CASSRGETQYF
TGTGCCAGCAGCCGTGGAGAGACCCAGTACTTC
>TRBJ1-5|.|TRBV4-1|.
CASSQEGWGSNQPQHF
TGCGCCAGCAGCCAAGAAGGATGGGGAAGTAATCAGCCCCAGCATTTT
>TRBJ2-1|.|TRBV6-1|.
CASSVEQFF
TGTGCCAGCAGTGTTGAGCAGTTCTTC
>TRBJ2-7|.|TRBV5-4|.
CASSADSYEQYF
TGTGCCAGCAGCGCGGACAGTTACGAGCAGTACTTC
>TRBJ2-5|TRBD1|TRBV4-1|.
CASSQGGGSETQYF
TGCGCCAGCAGCCAAGGAGGGGGCTCAGAGACCCAGTACTTC
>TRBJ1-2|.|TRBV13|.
CASSLGSGSYGYTF
TGTGCCAGCAGCTTAGGGTCGGGAAGCTATGGCTACACCTTC
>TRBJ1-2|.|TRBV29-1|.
CSVDGQSSGYTF
TGCAGCGTTGACGGACAGTCTAGCGGCTACACCTTC
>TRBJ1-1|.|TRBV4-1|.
CASSQAGAETEAFF
TGCGCCAGCAGCCAAGCCGGGGCGGAAACTGAAGCTTTCTTT
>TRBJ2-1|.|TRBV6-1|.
CASSLTNNYEQFF
TGTGCCAGCAGTTTGACTAATAACTATGAGCAGTTCTTC
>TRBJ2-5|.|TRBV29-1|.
CSGAFRESQETQYF
TGCAGCGGGGCTTTTCGGGAAAGTCAAGAGACCCAGTACTTC
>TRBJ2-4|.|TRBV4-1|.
CASSQDDSGMGNIQYF
TGCGCCAGCAGCCAAGATGACTCAGGGATGGGTAACATTCAGTACTTC
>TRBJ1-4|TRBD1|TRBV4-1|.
CASSQEEVRQGIQKLFF
TGCGCCAGCAGCCAAGAGGAGGTGAGACAGGGGATACAAAAACTGTTTTTT
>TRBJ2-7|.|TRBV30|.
CAWSVGAGYEQYF
TGTGCCTGGAGTGTAGGGGCGGGCTACGAGCAGTACTTC
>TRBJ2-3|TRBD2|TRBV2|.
CASSEAGLAGGIRSTDTQYF
TGTGCCAGCAGTGAAGCGGGACTAGCGGGGGGCATACGTAGCACAGATACGCAGTATTTT
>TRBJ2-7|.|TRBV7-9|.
CASSFGGAGNEQYF
TGTGCCAGCAGCTTCGGGGGCGCGGGGAACGAGCAGTACTTC
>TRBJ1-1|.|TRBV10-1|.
CASSWGMNTEAFF
TGCGCCAGCAGCTGGGGGATGAACACTGAAGCTTTCTTT
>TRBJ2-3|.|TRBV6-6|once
CATSADTQYF
TGTGCCACCTCAGCGGATACGCAGTATTTT
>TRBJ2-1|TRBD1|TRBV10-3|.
CAISDGTEAYNEQFF
TGTGCCATCAGTGATGGGACAGAAGCTTACAATGAGCAGTTCTTC
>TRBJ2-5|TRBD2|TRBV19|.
CASSIGGFDSGGWETQYF
TGTGCCAGTAGTATAGGAGGGTTCGATAGCGGGGGGTGGGAGACCCAGTACTTC
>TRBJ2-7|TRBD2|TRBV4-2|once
CASSQKREEPLEQYF
TGTGCCAGCAGCCAAAAACGGGAGGAGCCACTCGAGCAGTACTTC
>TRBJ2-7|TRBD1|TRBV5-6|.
CASSLRQGSEQYF
TGTGCCAGCAGCTTAAGACAGGGCTCCGAGCAGTACTTC